These 26 T cell receptor beta chains were all obtained from the same sample, sequenced in a study of CD8+CD57+ T cells in acquired aplastic anemia (dated by TCRdb to 2016 to 2019). The sequencer was an Illumina HiSeq 2000. Profiling of TCR beta VDJ combinations and CDR3 sequences used genomic DNA as the template. The raw public data were reprocessed by TCRdb itself: fastp quality trimming at Q25, MiXCR clonotype calling, in-frame beta chains only. Each CDR3 protein gets just one entry, which takes the most common genes and DNA from the rows behind it. The table for this sample lists about 170,000 distinct CDR3 sequences; about 60% of them were counted only once. Under 60% of the sample is taken by the ten largest. Sequencing used sorted CD4+, CD8+, or CD8+CD57+ T cells (not recorded which) from PBMCs. These receptor sequences come from a human donor in good health.

This clonotype was detected ten times or more. The chain is built from TRBV4-1 and TRBJ1-3; D ambiguous. Trimming cost V 1 base and J 0 bases, with 7 bases left between them. CDR3 length: 15 amino acids. CDR1 MGHRA and CDR2 YSYEKL come from the germline V gene. CDR3 DNA sequence: TGCGCCAGCAGCCAAGTCCTGGGCTCTGGAAACACCATATATTTT. This gives the protein CASSQVLGSGNTIYF.

The chain joins TRBV25-1 to TRBJ1-1; TRBD1 is a possible D gene (6 bases). This CDR3 has 14 amino acids. From germline, CDR1 is MGHDK and CDR2 SYGVNS. V was cut by 8 bases and J by 5 bases, with 18 bases left in between. CDR3 protein: CASVDSKGMTEAFF. DNA for the CDR3: TGTGCCAGCGTGGACAGTAAGGGGATGACTGAAGCTTTCTTT.

This sequence joins TRBV5-6 and TRBJ2-1; possible D gene TRBD2, 6 bases. The V end was cut by 0 bases, the J end by 8 bases, with 27 bases between. CDR1 SGHDT and CDR2 YYEEEE come from the germline V gene. The CDR3 consists of 19 residues. The CDR3 DNA reads as TGTGCCAGCAGCTTGGACCCCAAGGAAGGACTATCCCTATGGCATGAGCAGTTCTTC. Residues: CASSLDPKEGLSLWHEQFF.

The gene calls are TRBV20-1 and TRBJ2-3; the match to TRBD2 covers 7 bases. The CDR3 consists of 12 residues. Germline assignment: CDR1 DFQATT and CDR2 SNEGSKA (reference sequence). CDR3 amino acids: CSTSGGTDTQYF. DNA of the CDR3: TGCAGCACCTCGGGGGGTACAGATACGCAGTATTTT.

The chain links TRBV2 to TRBJ2-7, with 14 bases fitting TRBD2. Trimming removed 8 bases from V and 3 bases from J; junction bases left unmatched: 3. The CDR3 has 14 amino acids. Germline loops: CDR1 SNHLY, CDR2 FYNNEI. CDR3 region: CASLGLAGVYEQYF. DNA for the CDR3: TGTGCCAGCCTGGGACTAGCGGGGGTCTACGAGCAGTACTTC. The whole variable domain, remainder taken from reference TRBV2 and TRBJ2-7, is EPEVTQTPSHQVTQMGQEVILRCVPISNHLYFYWYRQILGQKVEFLVSFYNNEISEKSEIFDDQFSVERPDGSNFTLKIRSTKLEDSAMYFCASLGLAGVYEQYFGPGTRLTVT.

This clonotype was counted once. The chain joins TRBV2 to TRBJ1-6, with D perhaps TRBD1 (6 bases). V gave up 7 bases and J gave up 9 bases, with 16 bases separating them. The CDR3 sequence is 14 residues long. Germline CDR1 and CDR2: SNHLY and FYNNEI. Here the CDR3 reads CASNRDGRSSPLHF. In DNA form, the CDR3 reads TGTGCCAGCAACAGGGATGGGAGGTCTTCACCCCTCCACTTT.

Within the sample, this clonotype is medium-sized (0.01 to 0.1%). This chain uses TRBV6-5 with TRBJ2-7, with D maybe TRBD2 (7 bases). Germline assignment: CDR1 MNHEY and CDR2 SVGAGI. This CDR3 comprises 14 residues. Trimming took 2 bases from V and 0 from J, leaving 8 bases between them. This CDR3 is CASSYGGASYEQYF. Written as DNA, the CDR3 is TGTGCCAGCAGTTACGGGGGGGCCTCCTACGAGCAGTACTTC.

This clonotype was seen only once. V is TRBV10-2 and J is TRBJ2-3; D uncertain. The CDR3 loop spans 13 amino acids. Trimming took 8 bases from V and 4 from J, leaving 13 bases between them. CDR1 and CDR2 from the germline V gene are WSHSY and SAAADI. The CDR3 DNA sequence: TGCGCCAGCGGGGTGTCGAAGGCAGATACGCAGTATTTT. It yields the protein CASGVSKADTQYF.

The table lists this clonotype with many counts. The chain uses TRBV4-2 and TRBJ1-1; D is unclear. CDR1 and CDR2 (germline): LGHNA, YNFKEQ. The CDR3 consists of 13 residues. Trimming took 2 bases from V and 6 from J, leaving 10 bases between them. The DNA for the CDR3 is TGTGCCAGCAGCCAAAATCTACACCCTGAAGCTTTCTTT. The encoded protein is CASSQNLHPEAFF.

The chain carries TRBV5-1 and TRBJ2-3; perhaps TRBD2 as D (6 bases). The CDR3 contains 14 residues. CDR1 SGHRS and CDR2 YFSETQ come from the germline V gene. With 7 bases removed from V and 1 base from J, the gap between germline ends came to 13 bases. The CDR3 nucleotides are TGCGCCAGCTCGAGACTAGGAGGCACAGATACGCAGTATTTT. This encodes CASSRLGGTDTQYF. The whole variable domain, filled in from reference TRBV5-1 and TRBJ2-3, reads KAGVTQTPRYLIKTRGQQVTLSCSPISGHRSVSWYQQTPGQGLQFLFEYFSETQRNKGNFPGRFSGRQFSNSRSEMNVSTLELGDSALYLCASSRLGGTDTQYFGPGTRLTVL.

CDR3: CASGPLRTGSLEQYF. CDR3 coding DNA: TGTGCCAGTGGTCCCCTGCGGACAGGGAGTCTCGAGCAGTACTTC. The chain combines TRBV19 with TRBJ2-7; 8 bases are shared with TRBD1. V lost 8 bases and J lost 6; bases outside the gene matches: 15. CDR3 length: 15 amino acids. Germline loops: CDR1 LNHDA, CDR2 SQIVND (reference sequence).

The chain recombines TRBV29-1 with TRBJ1-2, with D hard to call. CDR1 and CDR2 (germline): SQVTM, ANQGSEA. The CDR3 sequence is 16 residues long. Trimming took off 7 bases at V and 5 bases at J, with 26 bases between the two ends. The CDR3 DNA reads TGCAGCGCGTTGAACGGAGGGCAGGCACCGCTATATGGCTACACCTTC. Residues: CSALNGGQAPLYGYTF. Using reference TRBV29-1 and TRBJ1-2 for the parts outside the CDR3, the full variable domain is SAVISQKPSRDICQRGTSLTIQCQVDSQVTMMFWYRQQPGQSLTLIATANQGSEATYESGFVIDKFPISRPNLTFSTLTVSNMSPEDSSIYLCSALNGGQAPLYGYTFGSGTRLTVV.

This clonotype was seen more than once but under ten times. A single base separates this from a much larger clone, so it may be a read error. The V gene is TRBV5-1, the J gene TRBJ2-1; D unclear. The germline V and J ends were trimmed by 6 bases and 10 bases, with 11 bases remaining between them. The CDR3 has 11 residues. Looked up from germline, CDR1 is SGHRS and CDR2 is YFSETQ. The CDR3 region is CASNFSAEQFF. The CDR3 DNA reads TGCGCCAGCAACTTCTCCGCCGAGCAGTTCTTC. Full variable domain (missing parts from reference TRBV5-1 and TRBJ2-1): KAGVTQTPRYLIKTRGQQVTLSCSPISGHRSVSWYQQTPGQGLQFLFEYFSETQRNKGNFPGRFSGRQFSNSRSEMNVSTLELGDSALYLCASNFSAEQFFGPGTRLTVL.

Many counts were recorded for this clonotype. This sequence joins TRBV12-3 or TRBV12-4 and TRBJ2-5; D is possibly TRBD1 (5 bases). V was shortened by 4 bases and J by 6 bases, with 12 bases between the two germline ends. This CDR3 is built from 13 residues. This CDR3 reads CASSSHWGQTQYF. The DNA for the CDR3 is TGTGCCAGCAGTTCCCATTGGGGCCAGACCCAGTACTTC.

The chain has TRBV11-3 and TRBJ1-1; 7 bases are shared with TRBD1. The CDR3 runs 14 residues. V was pared by 5 bases and J by 2 bases, with 5 bases of the junction left unmatched. Germline assignment: CDR1 SGHNT and CDR2 YENEEA. This chain's CDR3 is CASSPTGENTEAFF. The DNA of the CDR3 is TGTGCCAGCAGCCCTACAGGGGAAAACACTGAAGCTTTCTTT.

This clonotype has ten or more counts. The V call is TRBV28, the J call TRBJ2-7; 8 bases are a match to TRBD2. The junction had 2 bases not matched to a gene; V was cut back by 7 bases and J by 0 bases. Looked up from germline, CDR1 is MDHEN and CDR2 is SYDVKM. CDR3 length equals 13 residues. The CDR3 DNA sequence: TGTGCCAGCACAAGCGGGAGCTCCTACGAGCAGTACTTC. It encodes CASTSGSSYEQYF.

This clonotype was seen repeatedly, ten times or more. The rearrangement links TRBV2 to TRBJ1-5; maybe TRBD1 (5 bases). The germline CDR1 and CDR2 sequences are SNHLY and FYNNEI. V lost 6 bases, J lost 4 bases, and 13 bases lay in between. CDR3 length: 14 residues. The CDR3 sequence is CASRFSQGNQPQHF. The CDR3 bases are TGTGCCAGCAGGTTTTCGCAGGGTAATCAGCCCCAGCATTTT.

The chain couples TRBV20-1 to TRBJ2-5, with D possibly called TRBD1 or TRBD2 (6 bases each). The CDR3 is made up of 13 amino acids. V lost 1 base, J lost 10 bases, and 16 bases lay in between. The V gene's germline CDR1 is DFQATT and CDR2 SNEGSKA (reference sequence). The CDR3 region is CSARGQPRGDQYF. Here the CDR3 DNA reads TGCAGTGCTAGAGGACAGCCGAGGGGGGACCAGTACTTC.

This clonotype was picked up many times. The gene calls are TRBV19 and TRBJ2-1; a weak D match, TRBD2 (6 bases). CDR1 is LNHDA and CDR2 is SQIVND in the germline V gene (reference sequence). This CDR3 spans 15 amino acids. Trimming shortened V by 4 bases and J by 5 bases, and 15 bases separated the two germline ends. As DNA, the CDR3 is TGTGCCAGTAGTACCCAGCGGGCACACGACAATGAGCAGTTCTTC. It encodes CASSTQRAHDNEQFF.

In its sample, this clonotype was seen a few times. The genes are TRBV7-9 and TRBJ2-7; D is ambiguous. The CDR3 extends over 14 amino acids. Germline CDR1 reads SEHNR; CDR2 reads FQNEAQ (reference sequence). V was trimmed by 7 bases and J by 9 bases, leaving 22 bases between them. The CDR3: CASKPIEEAAWQYF. The CDR3 nucleotides read TGTGCCAGCAAACCAATCGAGGAAGCTGCTTGGCAGTACTTC.

The sample holds many counts of this clonotype. The V call is TRBV7-9, the J call TRBJ1-1; the D gene is possibly TRBD1 (6 bases). Per germline, CDR1 SEHNR and CDR2 FQNEAQ (reference sequence). The V gene lost 1 base and the J gene lost 0 bases, with 9 bases spanning the gap. The CDR3 sequence is 15 residues long. The CDR3 region is CASSLVRGMNTEAFF. The CDR3 coding sequence is TGTGCCAGCAGCTTAGTGAGGGGGATGAACACTGAAGCTTTCTTT.

Worth noting for this clonotype: The conserved closing phenylalanine or tryptophan is absent in this CDR3, likely reflecting a read error. This chain joins TRBV19 and TRBJ1-1; weak D call: TRBD1 (6 bases). Germline V gene data show CDR1 as LNHDA and CDR2 as SQIVND (reference sequence). The CDR3 length is 15 residues. The V end lost 5 bases, the J end lost 0 bases, and 13 bases lay between the germline ends. In DNA form, the CDR3 reads TGTGCCAGTAGTCCCCGGACAGAGCTGAACACTGAAGCTTTCGTT. It yields the protein CASSPRTELNTEAFV.

This clonotype has only a few counts. The chain links TRBV7-8 to TRBJ2-3, with 9 bases that match TRBD2. Germline-derived CDR1 and CDR2 are SGHVS and FQNEAQ. There are 17 residues in the CDR3. After removal of 1 base from V and 4 bases from J, the junction contained 9 bases not matched to a gene. The DNA for the CDR3 is TGTGCCAGCAGCTTAGGGGGGCCTAGCGGGGCTTCAGATACGCAGTATTTT. Translating gives CASSLGGPSGASDTQYF. Based on the CDR3 plus reference TRBV7-8 and TRBJ2-3, the full variable domain is GAGVSQSPRYKVAKRGQDVALRCDPISGHVSLFWYQQALGQGPEFLTYFQNEAQLDKSGLPSDRFFAERPEGSVSTLKIQRTQQEDSAVYLCASSLGGPSGASDTQYFGPGTRLTVL.

This clonotype was counted between two and nine times. The rearrangement links TRBV6-4 to TRBJ1-6; the D gene is possibly TRBD1 (6 bases). The CDR3 consists of 13 residues. From germline, CDR1 is MRHNA and CDR2 SNTAGT. V was clipped by 2 bases and J by 10 bases, with 9 bases between them. Here the CDR3 reads CASSDRGMSPLHF. For the CDR3, the DNA is TGTGCCAGCAGTGACAGGGGGATGTCACCCCTCCACTTT.

This clonotype has more than one count but fewer than ten. This rearrangement joins TRBV20-1 to TRBJ2-7; 8 positions agree with TRBD1. This CDR3 is 14 amino acids long. CDR1 is DFQATT, CDR2 SNEGSKA, per germline (reference sequence). V dropped 1 base and J dropped 5; count of bases not matched to a gene: 7. DNA for the CDR3: TGCAGTGCTAGAGCTGCAGGGGGCGGCGACGAGCAGTACTTC. It translates to CSARAAGGGDEQYF.

With respect to this clonotype: Because the CDR3 is missing its conserved closing phenylalanine or tryptophan, this is likely a read error. The chain is built from TRBV7-9 and TRBJ1-3; the D gene is possibly TRBD1 (5 bases). Trimming removed 3 bases from V and 0 bases from J, with 6 bases in between. This CDR3 is built from 14 residues. The germline V gene encodes CDR1 SEHNR and CDR2 FQNEAQ (reference sequence). The CDR3 DNA is TGTGCCAGCAGCTTCAGGGACTCTGGAAACACCATATATTGT. This sequence encodes CASSFRDSGNTIYC.